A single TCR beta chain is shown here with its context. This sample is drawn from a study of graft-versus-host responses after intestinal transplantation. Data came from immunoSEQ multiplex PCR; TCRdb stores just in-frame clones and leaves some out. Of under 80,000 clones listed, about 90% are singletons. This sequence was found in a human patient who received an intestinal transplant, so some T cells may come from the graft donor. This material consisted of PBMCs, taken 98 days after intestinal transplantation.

The CDR3 region is CARRDRGGSTGELFF. CDR3 sequence (DNA): TGTGCCAGAAGGGACAGGGGAGGCAGCACCGGGGAGCTGTTTTTT. This sequence joins TRBV2 and TRBJ2-2; 10 bases agree with TRBD1. J was trimmed by 4 bases and V by 9 bases; bases with no gene match: 8. The CDR3 extends over 15 amino acids. The germline V gene has CDR1 SNHLY and CDR2 FYNNEI.